Each of the 5 T cell receptor beta chains below was sequenced from the same sample in a study of early T cells in non-severe SARS-CoV-2 infection. Each CDR3 protein gets one entry after TCRdb re-called the 5' RACE reads with MiXCR. The table shows roughly 60,000 distinct CDR3 sequences, with 5.5% to 6.5% occurring only once. The material sequenced was whole blood. The source is an adult who was a healthcare worker with PCR-confirmed SARS-CoV-2 infection or an uninfected control (not recorded which).

The rearrangement links TRBV15 to TRBJ2-2; TRBD2 matches at 9 bases. V lost 0 bases, J lost 3 bases, and 2 bases stayed unmatched. The CDR3 is 16 residues long. Germline CDR1 LNHNV, CDR2 YYDKDF (reference sequence). CDR3 DNA: TGTGCCACCAGCAGAGAGGGACTAGCAGACACCGGGGAGCTGTTTTTT. Translation: CATSREGLADTGELFF.

This clonotype showed up many times. The CDR3: CASSYAWDQQYF. The CDR3 nucleotides are TGTGCCAGCAGTTACGCTTGGGACCAGCAGTATTTT. The rearrangement links TRBV6-6 to TRBJ2-3; D may match TRBD1 or TRBD2 (5 bases each). V was cut by 2 bases and J by 11 bases, with 11 bases left in between. This CDR3 is built from 12 residues. Per the germline V gene, CDR1 is MNHNY and CDR2 is SVGAGI (reference sequence).

This clonotype was observed many times. The J gene is TRBJ2-1, the V gene TRBV11-2; TRBD2 aligns across 9 bases. Germline trimming cut 5 bases from V and 6 bases from J; bases unmatched to any gene: 11. CDR3 length equals 16 residues. Germline CDR1 is SGHAT and CDR2 is FQNNGV. CDR3 in DNA: TGTGCCAGCAGCCCCTGGGGGGCTAGCGGGATCAATGAGCAGTTCTTC. It codes for CASSPWGASGINEQFF.

V is TRBV5-6 and J is TRBJ2-1; D is possibly TRBD1 or TRBD2 (6 bases each). This CDR3 spans 14 amino acids. The germline CDR1 and CDR2 sequences are SGHDT and YYEEEE. Trimming stripped 7 bases from V and 6 bases from J, with 17 bases between. The CDR3 here is CASGLLWGANEQFF. For the CDR3, the DNA is TGTGCCAGCGGACTCCTGTGGGGGGCCAATGAGCAGTTCTTC. Together with reference TRBV5-6 and TRBJ2-1, the CDR3 gives the full variable domain: DAGVTQSPTHLIKTRGQQVTLRCSPKSGHDTVSWYQQALGQGPQFIFQYYEEEERQRGNFPDRFSGHQFPNYSSELNVNALLLGDSALYLCASGLLWGANEQFFGPGTRLTVL.

The sample holds a few counts of this clonotype. The rearrangement uses TRBV5-5 and TRBJ1-2; a possible D gene is TRBD1 (5 bases). Germline V gene sequence: CDR1 SGHKS, CDR2 YYEKEE (reference sequence). V was shortened by 2 bases and J by 8 bases, with 13 bases between the two germline ends. This CDR3 spans 13 amino acids. The CDR3 region has the DNA TGTGCCAGCAGCTTCGGGACCGCCCACGGCTACACCTTC. Protein sequence: CASSFGTAHGYTF. The full variable domain, rest sourced from reference TRBV5-5 and TRBJ1-2, is DAGVTQSPTHLIKTRGQQVTLRCSPISGHKSVSWYQQVLGQGPQFIFQYYEKEERGRGNFPDRFSARQFPNYSSELNVNALLLGDSALYLCASSFGTAHGYTFGSGTRLTVV.